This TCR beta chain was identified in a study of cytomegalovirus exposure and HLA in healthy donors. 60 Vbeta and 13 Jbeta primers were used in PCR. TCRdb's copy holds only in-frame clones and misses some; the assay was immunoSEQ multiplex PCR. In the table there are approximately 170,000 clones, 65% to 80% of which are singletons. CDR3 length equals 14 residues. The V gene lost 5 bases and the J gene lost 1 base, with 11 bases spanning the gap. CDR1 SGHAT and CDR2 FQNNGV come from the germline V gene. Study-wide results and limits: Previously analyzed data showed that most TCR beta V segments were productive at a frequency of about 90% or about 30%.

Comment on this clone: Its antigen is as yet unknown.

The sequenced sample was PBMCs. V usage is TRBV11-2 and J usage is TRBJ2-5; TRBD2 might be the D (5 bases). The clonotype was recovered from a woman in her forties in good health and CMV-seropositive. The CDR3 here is CASSVSSSQETQYF. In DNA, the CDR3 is TGTGCCAGCAGCGTCTCTAGCTCCCAAGAGACCCAGTACTTC.